Listed below are T cell receptor beta chains from one sample, sequenced in a study of blood T cell repertoires in COVID-19. The data were produced by immunoSEQ multiplex PCR, yet TCRdb's version contains in-frame clones alone and is incomplete. The table records fewer than 300,000 clones, around 85% of them present only once. The source material was PBMCs or T cells enriched from blood (not recorded which). These TCRs come from a woman between 25 and 40 years old who had recovered from COVID-19. The CDR3 runs from the conserved cysteine through the conserved F or W. The D gene is left open where the match is weak. Where a row states a size, it is once, few, many or the class of an expanded clone; other rows omit it.

TRBJ1-2	TRBD1	TRBV6-1	-	TGTGCCAGCAGTGACACCTCGGGACAGGGTTCCTATGGCTACACCTTC	CASSDTSGQGSYGYTF
TRBJ2-3	-	TRBV11-2	-	TGTGCCAGCAGCTACGGGGAGGCAGATACGCAGTATTTT	CASSYGEADTQYF
TRBJ1-4	TRBD1	TRBV28	-	TGTGCCAGCAGTTTCGGAACAGGGGGCGTTGAAAAACTGTTTTTT	CASSFGTGGVEKLFF
TRBJ2-6	TRBD2	TRBV9	-	TGTGCCAGCAGCGTAGTTCCGGGACTAGCGGACGGGGCCAACGTCCTGACTTTC	CASSVVPGLADGANVLTF
TRBJ2-6	-	TRBV2	-	TGTGCCAGCAAGTTAGCGGCAATATCTGGGGCCAACGTCCTGACTTTC	CASKLAAISGANVLTF
TRBJ2-1	TRBD2	TRBV27	-	TGTGCCAGCAGCCAACTTAGCGGGAGGGCGGGCAATGAGCAGTTCTTC	CASSQLSGRAGNEQFF
TRBJ2-3	TRBD2	TRBV12-5	-	TGTGCTAGTGGTTTGGTTGGGACTAATACGCAGTATTTT	CASGLVGTNTQYF
TRBJ2-6	-	TRBV9	-	TGTGCCAGCAGCCCGGGGGTTTCTGGGGCCAACGTCCTGACTTTC	CASSPGVSGANVLTF
TRBJ1-2	TRBD1	TRBV27	few	TGTGCCAGCAGGGACAGGGGCTGGGGTTATGGCTACACCTTC	CASRDRGWGYGYTF
TRBJ2-1	TRBD2	TRBV30	-	TGTGCCTGGAGTCCGGGACTAGAATACAATGAGCAGTTCTTC	CAWSPGLEYNEQFF
TRBJ2-2	-	TRBV6-4	-	TGTGCCAGCAGCGGCGAAGGGAGTACCGGGGAGCTGTTTTTT	CASSGEGSTGELFF
TRBJ2-7	-	TRBV21-1	-	TGTGCCAGCAGCAAAGTGACAGACTCCTACGAGCAGTACTTC	CASSKVTDSYEQYF
TRBJ2-7	-	TRBV5-1	few	TGCGCCAGCAGCTTGGGGGAGGCTAGCTCTCACGAGCAGTACTTC	CASSLGEASSHEQYF
TRBJ1-2	TRBD1	TRBV5-4	-	TGTGCCAGCAGCAGGGGACAGGGGATCGACTATGGCTACACCTTC	CASSRGQGIDYGYTF
TRBJ2-2	-	TRBV5-1	-	TGCGCCAGCAGCTTGAGCCCAGGGGTGCTAGACGGGGAGCTGTTTTTT	CASSLSPGVLDGELFF
TRBJ1-4	-	TRBV18	-	TGTGCCAGCTCACCAATGGGGCTGGGAAATGAAAAACTGTTTTTT	CASSPMGLGNEKLFF
TRBJ1-1	TRBD1	TRBV7-9	-	TGTGCCAGCAGCGACAGGGGAGCTATGAACACTGAAGCTTTCTTT	CASSDRGAMNTEAFF
TRBJ2-1	TRBD2	TRBV19	few	TGTGCCAGTAGTATTGGGAGCGGGAGATCCTACAATGAGCAGTTCTTC	CASSIGSGRSYNEQFF
TRBJ2-5	TRBD1	TRBV29-1	once	TGCAGCGTTGACCGGACAGGGGACCCGCAAGAGACCCAGTACTTC	CSVDRTGDPQETQYF
TRBJ1-2	TRBD1	TRBV19	once	TGTGCCACCGCCATGGACAGGGCCTTCTATGGCTACACCTTC	CATAMDRAFYGYTF
TRBJ2-7	TRBD1	TRBV4-1	-	TGCGCCAGCAGCCGATCCGGGACAGGGAATGTCGGCGAGCAGTACTTC	CASSRSGTGNVGEQYF
TRBJ2-3	TRBD2	TRBV18	-	TGTGCCAGCTCCCCGGGACTAGCGGGGCTAACGGGTACGCAGTATTTT	CASSPGLAGLTGTQYF
TRBJ2-7	-	TRBV5-1	-	TGCGCCAGCAGCTTGGGGCATTTATACTCCTACGAGCAGTACTTC	CASSLGHLYSYEQYF